This T cell receptor beta chain was captured by sequencing in a study of blood T cell repertoires in COVID-19. Looking at the study overall: The United States, Italy and Spain were the sources of the acute and convalescent COVID-19 samples. The analysed material was cDNA or gDNA that came from T cells, B-cell-depleted T cells, or PBMCs.

CDR3 length: 14 residues. CDR1 and CDR2 from the germline V gene are GTSNPN and SVGIG (reference sequence). V shed 3 bases, J shed 8 bases, and the junction held 5 bases outside the gene matches. The authors' processing: Scientists estimated how many nucleated cells there were by amplifying reference gene primers. Clones were sequenced by immunoSEQ multiplex PCR, and TCRdb holds only the in-frame ones, with some missing. V, J and clone size were drawn from that table, and D and trimming were deduced from the DNA. The sample consists of a few hundred thousand clones, roughly four fifths of them appearing once.

What was sequenced was peripheral blood. This clonotype was obtained from a woman in her thirties who had recovered from COVID-19. The chain combines TRBV30 with TRBJ2-6; TRBD1 matches 9 bases. The CDR3: CAWSPGQGTNVLTF. The CDR3 region has the DNA TGTGCCTGGAGCCCGGGACAGGGAACCAACGTCCTGACTTTC. Variable domain in full (rest from reference TRBV30 and TRBJ2-6): SQTIHQWPATLVQPVGSPLSLECTVEGTSNPNLYWYRQAAGRGLQLLFYSVGIGQISSEVPQNLSASRPQDRQFILSSKKLLLSDSGFYLCAWSPGQGTNVLTFGAGSRLTVL.